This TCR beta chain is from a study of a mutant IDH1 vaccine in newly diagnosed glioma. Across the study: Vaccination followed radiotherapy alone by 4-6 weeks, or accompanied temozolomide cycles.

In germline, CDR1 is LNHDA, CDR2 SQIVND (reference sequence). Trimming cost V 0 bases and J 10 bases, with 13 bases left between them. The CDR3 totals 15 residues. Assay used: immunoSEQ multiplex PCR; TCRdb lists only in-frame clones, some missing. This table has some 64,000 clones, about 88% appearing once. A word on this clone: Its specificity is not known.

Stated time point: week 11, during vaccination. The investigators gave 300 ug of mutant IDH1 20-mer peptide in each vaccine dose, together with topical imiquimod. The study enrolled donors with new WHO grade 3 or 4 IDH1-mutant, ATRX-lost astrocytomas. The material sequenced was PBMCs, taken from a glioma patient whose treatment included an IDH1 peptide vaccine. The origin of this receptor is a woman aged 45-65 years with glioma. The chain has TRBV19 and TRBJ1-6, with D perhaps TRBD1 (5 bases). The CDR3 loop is CASSIDGASTSPLHF. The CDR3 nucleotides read TGTGCCAGTAGTATAGATGGGGCGTCGACATCACCCCTCCACTTT. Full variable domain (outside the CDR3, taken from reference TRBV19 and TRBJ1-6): DGGITQSPKYLFRKEGQNVTLSCEQNLNHDAMYWYRQDPGQGLRLIYYSQIVNDFQKGDIAEGYSVSREKKESFPLTVTSAQKNPTAFYLCASSIDGASTSPLHFGNGTRLTVT.